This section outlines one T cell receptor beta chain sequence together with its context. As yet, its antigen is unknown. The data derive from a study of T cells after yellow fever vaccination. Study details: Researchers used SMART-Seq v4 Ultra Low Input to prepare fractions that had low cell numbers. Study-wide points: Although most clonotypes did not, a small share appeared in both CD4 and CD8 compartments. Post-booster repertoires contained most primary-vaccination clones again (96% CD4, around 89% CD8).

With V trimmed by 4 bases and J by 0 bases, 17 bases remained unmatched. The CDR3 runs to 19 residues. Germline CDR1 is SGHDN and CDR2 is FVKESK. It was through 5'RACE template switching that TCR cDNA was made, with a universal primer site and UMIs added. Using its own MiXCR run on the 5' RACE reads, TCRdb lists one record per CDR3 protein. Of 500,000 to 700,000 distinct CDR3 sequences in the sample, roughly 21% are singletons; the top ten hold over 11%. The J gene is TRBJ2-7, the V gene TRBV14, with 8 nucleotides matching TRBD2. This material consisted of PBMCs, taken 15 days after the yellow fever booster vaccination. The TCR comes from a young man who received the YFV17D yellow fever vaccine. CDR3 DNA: TGTGCCAGCAGCCTGACAGACGGGGGGGTAGCGCAACACTCCTACGAGCAGTACTTC. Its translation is CASSLTDGGVAQHSYEQYF.